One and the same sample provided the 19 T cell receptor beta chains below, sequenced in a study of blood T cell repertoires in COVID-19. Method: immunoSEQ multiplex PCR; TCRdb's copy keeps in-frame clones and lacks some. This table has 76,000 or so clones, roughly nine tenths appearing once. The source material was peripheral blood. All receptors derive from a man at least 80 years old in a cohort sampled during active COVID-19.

The CDR3 region is CASSLDRSTDTQYF. The CDR3 DNA is TGCGCCAGCAGCTTGGACAGGTCCACAGATACGCAGTATTTT. The rearrangement links TRBV5-1 to TRBJ2-3, with D perhaps TRBD1 (5 bases). V was shortened by 0 bases and J by 2 bases, with 7 bases between the two germline ends. There are 14 residues in the CDR3. CDR1 is SGHRS and CDR2 is YFSETQ in the germline V gene.

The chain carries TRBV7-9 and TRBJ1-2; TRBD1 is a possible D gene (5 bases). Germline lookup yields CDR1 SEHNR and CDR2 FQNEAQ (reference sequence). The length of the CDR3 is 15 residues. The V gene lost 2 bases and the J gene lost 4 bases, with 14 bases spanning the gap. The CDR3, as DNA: TGTGCCAGCAGCTTATGGTCGGACAACCCCTATGGCTACACCTTC. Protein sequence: CASSLWSDNPYGYTF.

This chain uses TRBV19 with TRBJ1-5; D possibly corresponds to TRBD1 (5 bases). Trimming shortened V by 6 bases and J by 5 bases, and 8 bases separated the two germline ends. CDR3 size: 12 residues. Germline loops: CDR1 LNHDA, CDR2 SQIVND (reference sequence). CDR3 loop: CASRIRDQPQHF. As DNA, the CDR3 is TGTGCCAGTAGGATCAGGGATCAGCCCCAGCATTTT.

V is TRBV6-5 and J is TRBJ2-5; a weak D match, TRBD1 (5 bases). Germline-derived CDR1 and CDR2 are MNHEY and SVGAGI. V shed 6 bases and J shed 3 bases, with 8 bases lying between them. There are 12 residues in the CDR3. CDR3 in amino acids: CASRSTEETQYF. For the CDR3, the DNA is TGTGCCAGCAGATCGACAGAAGAGACCCAGTACTTC.

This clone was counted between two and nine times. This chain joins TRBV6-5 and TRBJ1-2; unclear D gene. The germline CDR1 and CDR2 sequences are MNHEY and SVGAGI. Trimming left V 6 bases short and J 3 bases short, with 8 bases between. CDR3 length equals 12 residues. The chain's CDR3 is CASRRGDYGYTF. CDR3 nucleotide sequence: TGTGCCAGCAGGCGCGGGGACTATGGCTACACCTTC.

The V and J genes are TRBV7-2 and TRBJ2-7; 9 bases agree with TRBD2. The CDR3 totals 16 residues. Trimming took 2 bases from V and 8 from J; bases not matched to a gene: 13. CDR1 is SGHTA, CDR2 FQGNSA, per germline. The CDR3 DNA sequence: TGTGCCAGCAGCTTATCGGCTAGCGGGGAAAGAAGCAAGCAGTACTTC. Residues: CASSLSASGERSKQYF.

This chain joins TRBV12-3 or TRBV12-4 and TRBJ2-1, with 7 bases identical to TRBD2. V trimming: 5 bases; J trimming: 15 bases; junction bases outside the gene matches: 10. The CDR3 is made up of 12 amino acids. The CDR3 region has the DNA TGTGCCAGCAGTCGTTCAGCGGGGCTTCGGTTCTTC. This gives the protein CASSRSAGLRFF.

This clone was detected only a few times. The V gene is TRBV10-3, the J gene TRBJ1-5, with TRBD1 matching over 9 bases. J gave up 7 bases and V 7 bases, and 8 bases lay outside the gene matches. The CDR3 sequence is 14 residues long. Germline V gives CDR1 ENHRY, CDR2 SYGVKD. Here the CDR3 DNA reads TGTGCCATCAAGGAGACAGACAGGGGGCAGCCCCAGCATTTT. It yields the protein CAIKETDRGQPQHF.

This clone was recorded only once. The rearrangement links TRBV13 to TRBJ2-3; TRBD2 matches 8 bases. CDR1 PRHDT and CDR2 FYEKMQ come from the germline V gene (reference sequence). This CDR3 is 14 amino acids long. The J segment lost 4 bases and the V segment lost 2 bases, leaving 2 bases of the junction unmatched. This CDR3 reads CASSLWRGADTQYF. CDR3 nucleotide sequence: TGTGCCAGCAGCTTATGGCGGGGGGCAGATACGCAGTATTTT. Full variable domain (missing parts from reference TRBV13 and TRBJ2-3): AAGVIQSPRHLIKEKRETATLKCYPIPRHDTVYWYQQGPGQDPQFLISFYEKMQSDKGSIPDRFSAQQFSDYHSELNMSSLELGDSALYFCASSLWRGADTQYFGPGTRLTVL.

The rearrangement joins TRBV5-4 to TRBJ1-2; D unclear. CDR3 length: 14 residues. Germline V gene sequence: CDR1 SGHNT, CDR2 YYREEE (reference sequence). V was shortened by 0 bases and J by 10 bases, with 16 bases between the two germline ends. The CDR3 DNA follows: TGTGCCAGCAGCTTGGGATCGCGTCCGGGAGACTACACCTTC. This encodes CASSLGSRPGDYTF.

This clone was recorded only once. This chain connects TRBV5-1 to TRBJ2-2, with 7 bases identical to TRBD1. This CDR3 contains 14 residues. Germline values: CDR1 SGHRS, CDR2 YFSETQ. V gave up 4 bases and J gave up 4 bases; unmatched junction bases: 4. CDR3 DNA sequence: TGCGCCAGCAGCACCGACAGGGTCACCGGGGAGCTGTTTTTT. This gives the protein CASSTDRVTGELFF.

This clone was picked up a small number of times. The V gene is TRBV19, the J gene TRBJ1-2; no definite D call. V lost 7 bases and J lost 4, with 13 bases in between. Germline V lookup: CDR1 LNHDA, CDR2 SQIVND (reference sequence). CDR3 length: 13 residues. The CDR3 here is CASTPRGGYGYTF. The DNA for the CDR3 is TGTGCCAGTACCCCTCGCGGCGGCTATGGCTACACCTTC. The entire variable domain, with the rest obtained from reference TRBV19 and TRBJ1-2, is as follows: DGGITQSPKYLFRKEGQNVTLSCEQNLNHDAMYWYRQDPGQGLRLIYYSQIVNDFQKGDIAEGYSVSREKKESFPLTVTSAQKNPTAFYLCASTPRGGYGYTFGSGTRLTVV.

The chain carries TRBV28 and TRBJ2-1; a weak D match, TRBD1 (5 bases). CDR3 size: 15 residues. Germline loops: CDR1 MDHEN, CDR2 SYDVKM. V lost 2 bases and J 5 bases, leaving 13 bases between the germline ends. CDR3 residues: CASSLDAARDNEQFF. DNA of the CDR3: TGTGCCAGCAGTTTAGATGCGGCCAGGGACAATGAGCAGTTCTTC.

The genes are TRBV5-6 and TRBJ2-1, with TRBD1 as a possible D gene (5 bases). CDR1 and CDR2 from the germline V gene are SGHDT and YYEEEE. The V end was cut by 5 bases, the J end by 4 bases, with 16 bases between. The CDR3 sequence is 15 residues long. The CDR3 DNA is TGTGCCAGCAGTCCCGACAGAGGCTTTTACAATGAGCAGTTCTTC. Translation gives CASSPDRGFYNEQFF.

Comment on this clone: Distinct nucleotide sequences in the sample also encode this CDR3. The CDR3 sequence: CASSLGQGGGYTF. In DNA form, the CDR3 reads TGTGCCAGCAGTTTAGGGCAGGGTGGCGGCTACACCTTC. This chain connects TRBV12-3 or TRBV12-4 to TRBJ1-2, with D perhaps TRBD1 (5 bases). The CDR3 runs 13 residues. The V end lost 1 base, the J end lost 8 bases, and 11 bases lay between the germline ends.

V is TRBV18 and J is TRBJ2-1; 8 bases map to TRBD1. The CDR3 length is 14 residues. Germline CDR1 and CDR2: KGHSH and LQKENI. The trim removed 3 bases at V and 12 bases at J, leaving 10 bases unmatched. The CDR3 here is CASSPSSDRGGQFF. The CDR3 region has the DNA TGTGCCAGCTCACCTTCTTCTGACAGGGGCGGGCAGTTCTTC.

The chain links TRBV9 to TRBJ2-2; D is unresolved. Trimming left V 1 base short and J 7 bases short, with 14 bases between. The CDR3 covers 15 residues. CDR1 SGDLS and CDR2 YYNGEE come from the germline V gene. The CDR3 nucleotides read TGTGCCAGCAGCGTAAGTGTACAGTCCGGCGGGGAGCTGTTTTTT. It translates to CASSVSVQSGGELFF.

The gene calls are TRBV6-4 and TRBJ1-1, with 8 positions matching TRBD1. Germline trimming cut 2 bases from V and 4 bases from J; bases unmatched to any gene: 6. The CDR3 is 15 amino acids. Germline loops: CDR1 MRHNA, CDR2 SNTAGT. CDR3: CASSDETGVGTEAFF. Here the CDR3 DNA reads TGTGCCAGCAGTGACGAGACAGGGGTGGGCACTGAAGCTTTCTTT.

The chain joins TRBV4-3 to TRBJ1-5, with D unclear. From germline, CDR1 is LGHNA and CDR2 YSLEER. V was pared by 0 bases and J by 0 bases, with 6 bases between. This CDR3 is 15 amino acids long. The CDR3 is CASSQDRGSNQPQHF. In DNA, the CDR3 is TGCGCCAGCAGCCAAGATCGGGGTAGCAATCAGCCCCAGCATTTT.